This TCR beta chain was documented in a study of shared clonotypes between healthy human individuals. Libraries were prepared by immunoSEQ multiplex PCR; TCRdb keeps only in-frame clonotypes and omits some of them. The sample includes over 800,000 clones, about 91% of them seen just once. The V gene's germline CDR1 is SNHLY and CDR2 FYNNEI. V gave up 1 base and J gave up 0 bases, with 10 bases separating them. This CDR3 is built from 15 residues. CD45RO negativity and positive selection for CCR7 defined naive CD8 cells, a population that excluded terminally differentiated effector memory CD45RA+ cells. With respect to this clone: Its target is unknown.

Points from the study as a whole: Larger estimated richness was generally seen in naive subsets than in memory subsets.

The TCR originated in a man between 25 and 39 years old in good health. The sequenced sample was naive CD8+ T cells sorted from blood. The rearrangement joins TRBV2 to TRBJ2-7; no clear D gene. The CDR3 sequence: CASSEGAAPSYEQYF. For the CDR3, the DNA is TGTGCCAGCAGTGAAGGGGCGGCCCCCTCCTACGAGCAGTACTTC. Based on the CDR3 plus reference TRBV2 and TRBJ2-7, the full variable domain is EPEVTQTPSHQVTQMGQEVILRCVPISNHLYFYWYRQILGQKVEFLVSFYNNEISEKSEIFDDQFSVERPDGSNFTLKIRSTKLEDSAMYFCASSEGAAPSYEQYFGPGTRLTVT.